A single sample gave rise to the 2 T cell receptor beta chains below, sequenced in a study of regulatory T cells in long-lasting Graves disease. Time point noted: newly diagnosed GD, antithyroid drugs for less than 3 months. Extracted RNA from PBMCs served as the source of the TCR library. The authors built TCR beta libraries using iRepertoire HTBI primers and Arm-PCR of CDR3 regions. TCRdb re-derived calls from the multiplex PCR reads in MiXCR, one entry per CDR3 protein. This table holds some 220,000 distinct CDR3 sequences, roughly 19% found once. The same data also went into a second study, on T cells in Graves' hyperthyroidism and ophthalmopathy.

The sample in question was peripheral blood mononuclear cells (PBMCs), obtained at new diagnosis, from a patient treated with antithyroid drugs. Receptors originate from a woman aged 30 to 39 with Graves disease.

This clonotype came up many times. The gene calls are TRBV14 and TRBJ1-1; no clear D gene. Trimming cost V 1 base and J 2 bases, with 14 bases left between them. The CDR3 covers 16 residues. Germline-derived CDR1 and CDR2 are SGHDN and FVKESK. The CDR3 region has the DNA TGTGCCAGCAGCCAAGTAGTTTGGCCAGAAAACACTGAAGCTTTCTTT. This translates into CASSQVVWPENTEAFF.

This clonotype has ten or more counts. J is TRBJ2-1 and V is TRBV3-1; the D gene is possibly TRBD2 (6 bases). This CDR3 is 13 amino acids long. CDR1 is LGHDT, CDR2 YNNKEL, per germline (reference sequence). V was clipped by 1 base and J by 10 bases, with 11 bases between them. The CDR3 sequence is CASSQALAPEQFF. The CDR3 DNA reads TGTGCCAGCAGCCAAGCACTAGCTCCCGAGCAGTTCTTC.